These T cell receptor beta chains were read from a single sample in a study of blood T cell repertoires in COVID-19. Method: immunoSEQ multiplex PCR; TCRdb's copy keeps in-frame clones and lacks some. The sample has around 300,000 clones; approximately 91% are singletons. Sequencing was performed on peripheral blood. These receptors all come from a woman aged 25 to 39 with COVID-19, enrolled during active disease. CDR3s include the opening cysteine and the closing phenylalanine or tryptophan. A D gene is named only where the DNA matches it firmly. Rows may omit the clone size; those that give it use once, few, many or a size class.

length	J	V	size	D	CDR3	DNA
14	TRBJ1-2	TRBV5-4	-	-	CASSWATENYGYTF	TGTGCCAGCAGCTGGGCTACCGAGAACTATGGCTACACCTTC
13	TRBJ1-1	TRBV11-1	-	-	CASSITVNTEAFF	TGTGCCAGCAGCATTACAGTGAACACTGAAGCTTTCTTT
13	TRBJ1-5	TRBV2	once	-	CASTEESNQPQHF	TGTGCCAGCACAGAAGAAAGCAATCAGCCCCAGCATTTT
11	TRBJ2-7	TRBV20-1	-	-	CSADPRVEQYF	TGCAGTGCCGACCCCAGGGTAGAGCAGTACTTC
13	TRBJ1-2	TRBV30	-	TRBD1	CAWSAGTVYGYTF	TGTGCCTGGAGTGCCGGGACAGTCTATGGCTACACCTTC
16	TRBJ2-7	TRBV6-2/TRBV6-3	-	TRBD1	CASSPGKGALSYEQYF	TGTGCCAGCAGTCCCGGGAAGGGGGCTCTTTCCTACGAGCAGTACTTC
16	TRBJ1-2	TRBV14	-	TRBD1	CASSQATGNIPYGYTF	TGTGCCAGCAGCCAAGCGACAGGGAATATTCCCTATGGCTACACCTTC
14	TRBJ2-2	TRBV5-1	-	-	CASSLTRNTGELFF	TGCGCCAGCAGCTTGACAAGGAACACCGGGGAGCTGTTTTTT
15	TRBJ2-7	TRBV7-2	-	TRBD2	CASSLGAGATYEQYF	TGTGCCAGCAGCTTAGGGGCGGGAGCTACCTACGAGCAGTACTTC
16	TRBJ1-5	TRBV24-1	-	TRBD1	CATSDSGGSSNQPQHF	TGTGCCACCAGTGACTCAGGGGGCTCGAGCAATCAGCCCCAGCATTTT
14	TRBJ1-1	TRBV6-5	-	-	CASSSTGLDTEAFF	TGTGCCAGCAGCTCGACAGGTCTGGACACTGAAGCTTTCTTT
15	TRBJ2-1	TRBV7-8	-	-	CASSLAILASNEQFF	TGTGCCAGCAGCTTAGCCATACTAGCTTCCAACGAGCAGTTCTTC
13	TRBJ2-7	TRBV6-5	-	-	CASSYSPAYEQYF	TGTGCCAGCAGTTACTCGCCGGCCTACGAGCAGTACTTC
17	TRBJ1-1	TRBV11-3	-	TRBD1	CASSFRDRGPLNTEAFF	TGTGCCAGCAGCTTCCGGGACAGGGGACCCTTGAACACTGAAGCTTTCTTT
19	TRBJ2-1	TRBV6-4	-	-	CASSDSRNSSGAKYNEQFF	TGTGCCAGCAGTGACTCTCGGAATAGCAGTGGTGCGAAGTACAATGAGCAGTTCTTC
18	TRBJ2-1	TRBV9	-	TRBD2	CASSVQTGTSGSRNEQFF	TGTGCCAGCAGCGTCCAGACCGGGACTAGCGGGAGTAGGAATGAGCAGTTCTTC
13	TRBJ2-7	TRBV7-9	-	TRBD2	CASGDYYSYEQYF	TGTGCCAGCGGGGACTATTACTCCTACGAGCAGTACTTC
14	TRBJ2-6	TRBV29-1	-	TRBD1	CSVGQGTGANVLTF	TGCAGCGTTGGACAGGGTACGGGGGCCAACGTCCTGACTTTC
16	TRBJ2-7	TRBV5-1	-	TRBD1	CASSLAGTGASYEQYF	TGCGCCAGCAGCTTGGCCGGGACAGGGGCCTCCTACGAGCAGTACTTC
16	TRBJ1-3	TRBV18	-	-	CASSGLRQTSGNTIYF	TGTGCCAGCTCTGGACTTAGGCAGACCTCTGGAAACACCATATATTTT
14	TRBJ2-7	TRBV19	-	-	CASSTQAGLYEQYF	TGTGCCAGTAGTACCCAAGCGGGTCTCTACGAGCAGTACTTC
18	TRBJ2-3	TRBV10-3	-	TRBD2	CAISARKSTSGTGDTQYF	TGTGCCATCAGCGCCCGCAAATCGACTAGCGGGACAGGAGATACGCAGTATTTT
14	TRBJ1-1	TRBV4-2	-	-	CASSRQVPMTEAFF	TGTGCCAGCAGCCGACAGGTGCCCATGACTGAAGCTTTCTTT
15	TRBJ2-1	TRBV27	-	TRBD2	CASSVTSGVRWEQFF	TGTGCCAGCAGTGTCACTAGCGGAGTAAGATGGGAGCAGTTCTTC
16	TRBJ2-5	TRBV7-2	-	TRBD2	CASSSGSSGSEETQYF	TGTGCCAGCAGCTCGGGGTCTAGCGGAAGCGAAGAGACCCAGTACTTC
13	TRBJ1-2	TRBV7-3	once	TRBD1	CASSPGQGGGYTF	TGTGCCAGCAGTCCGGGACAGGGAGGTGGCTACACCTTC
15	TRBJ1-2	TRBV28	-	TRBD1	CASHTGTGGSYGYTF	TGTGCCAGTCATACCGGGACAGGGGGCAGCTATGGCTACACCTTC
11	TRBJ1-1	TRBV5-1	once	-	CASSSDRVAFF	TGCGCCAGCAGCTCGGACAGAGTAGCTTTCTTT
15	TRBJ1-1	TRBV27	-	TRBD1	CASSFTGGQSTEAFF	TGTGCCAGCAGTTTTACAGGGGGCCAGAGCACTGAAGCTTTCTTT